This T cell receptor beta chain appears in the sequencing data of a study of glioma-infiltrating T cells. Amplification of TCR alpha and beta CDR3 regions from RNA used iRepertoire nested multiplex PCR. MiXCR was run by TCRdb on the multiplex PCR reads, yielding one entry per CDR3 protein. The sample records some 130,000 distinct CDR3 sequences, under 25% being singletons. Per the germline V gene, CDR1 is SNHLY and CDR2 is FYNNEI. V lost 7 bases, J lost 8 bases, and 9 bases stayed unmatched. This CDR3 spans 15 amino acids. This TCR derives from a human donor with low-grade glioma or glioblastoma, undergoing nonglioma brain surgery, or in good health (not recorded which). The J gene is TRBJ2-1, the V gene TRBV2, with 12 positions matching TRBD2. What was sequenced was glioma tissue, nonneoplastic brain tissue, or PBMCs (not recorded which). CDR3 protein: CASIALAGGQDEQFF. Here the CDR3 DNA reads TGTGCCAGCATAGCCCTAGCGGGGGGGCAGGATGAGCAGTTCTTC.